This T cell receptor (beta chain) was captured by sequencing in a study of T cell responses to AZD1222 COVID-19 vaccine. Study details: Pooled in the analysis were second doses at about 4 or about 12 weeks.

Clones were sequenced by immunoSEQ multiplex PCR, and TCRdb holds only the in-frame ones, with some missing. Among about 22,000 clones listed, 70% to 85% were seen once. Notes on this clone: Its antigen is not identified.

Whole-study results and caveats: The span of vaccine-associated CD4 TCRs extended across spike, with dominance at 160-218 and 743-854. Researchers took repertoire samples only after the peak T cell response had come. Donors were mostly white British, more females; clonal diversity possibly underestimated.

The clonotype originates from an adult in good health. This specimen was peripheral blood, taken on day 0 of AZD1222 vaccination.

CDR3 loop: CASSLGQGQFF. The DNA of the CDR3 is TGTGCCAGCAGCCTTGGACAGGGTCAGTTTTTT. This sequence joins TRBV7-8 and TRBJ1-4; 8 positions match TRBD1. The CDR3 consists of 11 residues. With 5 bases clipped from V and 16 bases from J, the junction kept 6 bases outside the gene matches. The V gene's germline CDR1 is SGHVS and CDR2 FQNEAQ.